This T cell receptor (beta chain) was captured in a study of T cell responses to AZD1222 COVID-19 vaccine (TCRdb year 2021). Broadly, across the study: TCR sequencing covered 233 trial participants: 200 to 220 given two doses of AZD1222 and about 26 given two doses of MenACWY control vaccine. Trial participants were enrolled by age into 18-55, 56-69 and 70-plus year subgroups, with about 150, 28 and 57 TCR-sequenced participants respectively.

Worth noting for this clone: This clone's antigen is unknown. Per-base quality was not reported, and no clone a single base away is much larger than it.

From the cysteine up to the phenylalanine, the CDR3 has a length of 15 residues. This entry keeps only the CDR3 DNA: 45 bases, framed from base 1. Germline trimming amounts to 4 bases on V and 1 base on J, with 3 as the count of junction bases outside the gene matches. Based on the germline V gene, the CDR1 and CDR2 sequences are SNHLY and FYNNEI. The CDR3 regions of human TCRbeta chains were subjected to immunosequencing. Concerning the study's data processing: TCRs in the repertoires were compared against a reference library of SARS-CoV-2-specific TCRs that had been generated with the MIRA antigen-specificity platform. Breadth meant the fraction of unique TCRs that were SARS-CoV-2-associated, whereas depth meant the fraction of total T cells that were SARS-CoV-2-associated. Using the MIRA data, each spike-specific TCR was assigned both to the spike region to which the TCR was reactive and to a CD4 or CD8 class. Log10-transformed breadth and depth values were compared by one-way ANOVA with Sidak's multiple comparisons tests. Entries here come from immuneACCESS through TCRdb and include only in-frame sequences with V and J called. Some clones fail to appear in such tables; in the studies checked, an unresolved V gene covers under half of the shortfall, and the cause of the remainder is unknown. D and trimming come from the DNA, and the V and J calls and clone size come from that table. Counted in this sample were 20,000 or so clones; roughly 76% of them appeared once. Together, the top ten hold 21% of the sample.

Beyond this particular receptor, the publication reports: Epitopes outside the regions mutated in the B.1.351 and B.1.1.7 variants were reportedly recognized by nearly half of the unique spike-specific TCRs. Spike-specific TCR breadth and depth rose significantly after two AZD1222 doses compared with day 0 and with MenACWY recipients. The vaccine-associated CD4 TCRs covered the entire spike protein, and the dominant responses fell in regions 160-218 and 743-854. Because no day 14 peak-response samples were available, repertoires were characterized only after the peak T cell response. Conclusions about previously exposed vaccinees were limited because only 6 or 7 AZD1222 recipients were SARS-CoV-2 seropositive at baseline. Participants were mostly white British, with more females than males. The authors suggested clonal diversity may have been underestimated. The 56-69-year group was small, and its depth increase did not reach significance, likely because of low power.

Per the publication, the time point label means: about 28 days (+/-7) after the second vaccine dose. AZD1222 recipients with second doses at about 4 weeks or about 12 weeks were pooled, because spike-specific TCR depth and breadth did not differ between schedules. The vaccinee samples were drawn from two UK trials, COV001 and COV002, one of which was a single-blind randomized controlled phase 2/3 trial testing AZD1222 (ChAdOx1 nCoV-19) in healthy adults. For TCRbeta chain sequencing, PBMC samples were collected from trial participants at day 0 and at day 28 after the second dose. This receptor was taken from an adult who received the AZD1222 COVID-19 vaccine. This chain joins TRBV2 to TRBJ2-2, and TRBD2 aligns with 7 junction nucleotides. The source material was peripheral blood, sampled 28 days after the second AZD1222 dose. The nucleotides read TGTGCCAGCAGTGCTGGCGGGGGGAACACCGGGGAGCTGTTTTTT. This gives the protein CASSAGGGNTGELFF.